This T cell receptor beta chain was recovered during a study of technical replicates of blood from several donors. Profiled with immunoSEQ multiplex PCR; TCRdb holds only in-frame clones, not every one. The data contain under 75,000 clones, around 87% of them singletons. This receptor was identified in a human donor in good health. Some clones in this sample may be carry-over from other donors' samples. Material: PBMCs.

CDR3 DNA: TGTGCCAGTAGCTCTGGGACAGGGGACGTCCACGAGCAGTACTTC. This codes for CASSSGTGDVHEQYF. This chain connects TRBV19 to TRBJ2-7; 10 bases agree with TRBD1. The length of the CDR3 is 15 residues. Germline CDR1 is LNHDA and CDR2 is SQIVND (reference sequence). The trim removed 6 bases at V and 5 bases at J, leaving 10 bases unmatched.